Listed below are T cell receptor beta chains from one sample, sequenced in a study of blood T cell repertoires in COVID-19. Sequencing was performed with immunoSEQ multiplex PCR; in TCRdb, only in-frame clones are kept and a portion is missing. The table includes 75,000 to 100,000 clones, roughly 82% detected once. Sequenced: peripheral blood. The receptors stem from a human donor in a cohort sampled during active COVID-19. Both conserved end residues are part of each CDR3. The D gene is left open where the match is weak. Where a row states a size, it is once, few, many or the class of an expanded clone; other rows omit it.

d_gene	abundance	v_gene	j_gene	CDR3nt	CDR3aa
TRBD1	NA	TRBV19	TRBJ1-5	TGTGCCAGTACCCCTCGGACAGGGGTCGATCAGCCCCAGCATTTT	CASTPRTGVDQPQHF
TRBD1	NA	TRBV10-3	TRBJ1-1	TGTGCCATCAGTGAGTCTCGGGACAGGCATCAAGCTTTCTTT	CAISESRDRHQAFF
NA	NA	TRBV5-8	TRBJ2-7	TGTGCCACGAACAGGTTCTACGAGCAGTACTTC	CATNRFYEQYF
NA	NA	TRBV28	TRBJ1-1	TGTGCCAGCAGTTATATTCAGGGCGCTTTCTTT	CASSYIQGAFF
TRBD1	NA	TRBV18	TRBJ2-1	TGTGCCAGCTCACCGGGACAGCACAACAATGAGCAGTTCTTC	CASSPGQHNNEQFF
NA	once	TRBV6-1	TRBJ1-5	TGTGCCAGCAGTGATTCACAGGGATATCAGCCCCAGCATTTT	CASSDSQGYQPQHF
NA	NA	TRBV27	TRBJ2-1	TGTGCCAGCAGTTTATCAGTACAGGGGGAGGGGAATGAGCAGTTCTTC	CASSLSVQGEGNEQFF
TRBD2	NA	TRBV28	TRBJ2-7	TGTGCCAGCAGTGAAAACGGGGGCGGGAGGGGATACGAGCAGTACTTC	CASSENGGGRGYEQYF
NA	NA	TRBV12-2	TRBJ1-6	TGTGCAAGTCGCTTAGCGCTTATGAGCTCCTATAATTCACCCCTCCACTTT	CASRLALMSSYNSPLHF
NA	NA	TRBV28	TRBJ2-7	TGTGCCAGCAGACAACGGACAGACGAGCAATACTTC	CASRQRTDEQYF
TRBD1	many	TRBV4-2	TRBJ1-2	TGTGCCAGCAGCCAGCCGGACAGGGATAATGGCTACACCTTC	CASSQPDRDNGYTF
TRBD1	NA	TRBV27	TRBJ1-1	TGTGCCAGCAGCGCACGACAGGGGGGAAGAACGGAAGCTTTCTTT	CASSARQGGRTEAFF
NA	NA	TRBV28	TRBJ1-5	TGTGCCAGCAGTTTATTTGGCCAGCCCCAGCATTTT	CASSLFGQPQHF
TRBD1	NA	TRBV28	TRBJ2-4	TGTGCCAGCACCCCAGGGGGCATTCAGTACTTC	CASTPGGIQYF
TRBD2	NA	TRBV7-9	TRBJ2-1	TGTGCCAGCAGCTTACTGGGCACTAGCGGGGGGGCCCCGGGGGAGCAGTTCTTC	CASSLLGTSGGAPGEQFF
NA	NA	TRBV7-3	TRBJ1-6	TGTGCCAGCAGCATACAGAGCTATAATTCACCCCTCCACTTT	CASSIQSYNSPLHF
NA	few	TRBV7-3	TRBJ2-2	TGTGCCAGCAGCCCGGGGGGCAGTTCTGAACCCGGGGAGCTGTTTTTT	CASSPGGSSEPGELFF
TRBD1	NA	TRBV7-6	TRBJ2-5	TGTGCCAGCAGCTCCCTGGGACAGAAAGAGACCCAGTACTTC	CASSSLGQKETQYF
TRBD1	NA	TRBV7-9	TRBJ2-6	TGTGCCAGCAGCCGAAACCAGGGGGCAACGGGGGCCAACGTCCTGACTTTC	CASSRNQGATGANVLTF
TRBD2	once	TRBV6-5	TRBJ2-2	TGTGCCAGCAGCCGCGGGGGGTTGATCGGGGAGCTGTTTTTT	CASSRGGLIGELFF
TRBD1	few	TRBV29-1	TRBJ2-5	TGCAGCGTAGAACGCGGACAGGGTTGGGGCCAGTACTTC	CSVERGQGWGQYF
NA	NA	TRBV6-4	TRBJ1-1	TGTGCCAGCAGTATCAGAATGAACACTGAAGCTTTCTTT	CASSIRMNTEAFF
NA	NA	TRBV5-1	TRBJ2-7	TGCGCCAGCAGCCACAGGGTTCCCTCTGACGAGCAGTACTTC	CASSHRVPSDEQYF
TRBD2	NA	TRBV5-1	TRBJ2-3	TGCGCCAGCAGCCTCGGACTAGCGGGGGGGTCCACAGATACGCAGTATTTT	CASSLGLAGGSTDTQYF
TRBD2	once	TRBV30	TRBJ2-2	TGTGCCTGGAGTGTACGGGCTAGCGGGGACGGGGAGCTGTTTTTT	CAWSVRASGDGELFF
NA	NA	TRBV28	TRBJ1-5	TGTGCCAGCGGAAACTTCAGGGTGCGGGGTTATAGCAATCAGCCCCAGCATTTT	CASGNFRVRGYSNQPQHF
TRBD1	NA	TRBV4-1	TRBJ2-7	TGCGCCAGCAGCCACGAGACGACAGGGAACGAGCAGTACTTC	CASSHETTGNEQYF
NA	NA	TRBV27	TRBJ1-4	TGTGCCAGCACTTCCACTAATGAAAAACTGTTTTTT	CASTSTNEKLFF
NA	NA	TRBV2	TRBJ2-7	TGTGCCAGCGTAGGGACAGCGGGCTACGAGCAGTACTTC	CASVGTAGYEQYF
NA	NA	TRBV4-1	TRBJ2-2	TGCGCCAGCAGCCGAAGCGCATCTGCGAACACCGGGGAGCTGTTTTTT	CASSRSASANTGELFF
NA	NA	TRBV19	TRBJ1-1	TGTGCCAGTAGGAAGACAGTCATGAACACTGAAGCTTTCTTT	CASRKTVMNTEAFF
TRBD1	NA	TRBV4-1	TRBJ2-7	TGCGCCAGCAGCCAAGATTACAGGGGGGACTACGAGCAGTACTTC	CASSQDYRGDYEQYF
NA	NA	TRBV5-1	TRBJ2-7	TGCGCCAGCAGCTTGGAAACAGACTCCTACGAGCAGTACTTC	CASSLETDSYEQYF
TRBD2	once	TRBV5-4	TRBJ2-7	TGTGCCAGCAGCTCGGGGCGGGGGGGCTCCTACGAGCAGTACTTC	CASSSGRGGSYEQYF
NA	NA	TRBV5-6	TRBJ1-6	TGTGCCAGCAGCTTGGCTCAGCGGAAGAATAATTCACCCCTCCACTTT	CASSLAQRKNNSPLHF
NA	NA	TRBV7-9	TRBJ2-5	TGTGCCAGCAGCTTAGCGGCAGGCCAAGAGACCCAGTACTTC	CASSLAAGQETQYF
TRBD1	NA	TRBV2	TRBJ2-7	TGTGCCAGCAGGGAAACAGGGGTTATTATCAACGAGCAGTACTTC	CASRETGVIINEQYF
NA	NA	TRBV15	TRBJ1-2	TGTGCCACCAGCAGAGATAGGCCAGGAACTAACTATGGCTACACCTTC	CATSRDRPGTNYGYTF
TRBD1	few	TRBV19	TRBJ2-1	TGTGCCAGTAGCCCGGGACAGGGCCGCTTCCATGAGCAGTTCTTC	CASSPGQGRFHEQFF
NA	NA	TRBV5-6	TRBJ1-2	TGTGCCAGCAGCAAACGGGGAGGCTATGGCTACACCTTC	CASSKRGGYGYTF
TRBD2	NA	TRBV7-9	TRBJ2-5	TGTGCCAGCAGCTTTGGAGCGGGGGGCCAAGAGACCCAGTACTTC	CASSFGAGGQETQYF
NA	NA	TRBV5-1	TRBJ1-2	TGCGCCAGCAGCTTGGCCGGGCAGGGTGGCTATGGCTACACCTTC	CASSLAGQGGYGYTF
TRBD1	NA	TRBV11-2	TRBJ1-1	TGTGCCAGCAGCTTAGATCTTTGGACAGGGGGCTGGACTGAAGCTTTCTTT	CASSLDLWTGGWTEAFF
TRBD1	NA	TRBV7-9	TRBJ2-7	TGTGCCTGCAGCCACCCGATCCTACCGGGACAGGGGGTGAGGGAGCAGTACTTC	CACSHPILPGQGVREQYF
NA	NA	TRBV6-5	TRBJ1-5	TGTGCCAGCAGAGGCTTGGGGGCCGTAGGCCAGCCCCAGCATTTT	CASRGLGAVGQPQHF
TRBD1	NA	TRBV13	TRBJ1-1	TGTGCCAGCAGCCAGGGGGTTCTCTCTCCAGCTTTCTTT	CASSQGVLSPAFF
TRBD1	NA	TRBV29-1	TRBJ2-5	TGCAGCGTTGAGGTCCCGACAGGGTCAGAGACCCAGTACTTC	CSVEVPTGSETQYF
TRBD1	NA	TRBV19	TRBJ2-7	TGTGCCACCACAGGGGGCCCCGAGCAGTACTTC	CATTGGPEQYF
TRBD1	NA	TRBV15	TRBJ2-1	TGTGCCACCAGCAGCACCTCCCGGACAGGGGGCTTGGAGCAGTTCTTC	CATSSTSRTGGLEQFF